These 20 T cell receptor beta chains originate from one sample sequenced in a study of regulatory T cells in long-lasting Graves disease. Both iRepertoire HTBI primers and Arm-PCR of CDR3 regions were used to build the TCR beta libraries. TCRdb passed the multiplex PCR reads through MiXCR, listing each CDR3 protein once. The sample contains some 370,000 distinct CDR3 sequences, around 21% of which appear only once. Noted time point: persistent/refractory GD, antithyroid drugs over 5 years with positive TRAb. PBMC-extracted RNA yielded the TCR library. The sample here was peripheral blood mononuclear cells (PBMCs), taken when the disease was refractory, from a patient treated with antithyroid drugs. The receptor source for this set is a female donor with Graves disease.

The chain couples TRBV4-1 to TRBJ2-7; 9 bases are a match to TRBD1. The CDR3 contains 16 residues. J was trimmed by 6 bases and V by 4 bases; bases with no gene match: 13. Looked up from germline, CDR1 is MGHRA and CDR2 is YSYEKL. CDR3 nucleotide sequence: TGCGCCAGCAGCCGACTAGCCGGGACAGGGCTATCCGAGCAGTACTTC. Translated, it gives CASSRLAGTGLSEQYF.

This clonotype was seen once. This is likely a read error, given that the CDR3 carries no conserved phenylalanine or tryptophan at its end. The chain combines TRBV12-3 or TRBV12-4 with TRBJ1-3; 7 nucleotides match TRBD1. V shed 6 bases, J shed 0 bases, and the junction held 5 bases outside the gene matches. The CDR3 has 15 amino acids. CDR3 nucleotide sequence: TGTGCCAGCAGGCCGACAGGGAACTCTGGAAACACCATATATTCT. It translates to CASRPTGNSGNTIYS.

V is TRBV12-3 or TRBV12-4 and J is TRBJ2-3, with 9 bases fitting TRBD2. V shed 4 bases, J shed 1 base, and the junction held 6 bases outside the gene matches. The CDR3 loop spans 16 amino acids. The CDR3, as DNA: TGTGCCAGCAGTTCTCCGGCGGGAGGGGGCACAGATACGCAGTATTTT. This sequence encodes CASSSPAGGGTDTQYF.

This chain joins TRBV7-9 and TRBJ1-1, with a weak D call TRBD1 (6 bases). The CDR3 is made up of 14 amino acids. Germline V CDR1 and CDR2: SEHNR, FQNEAQ (reference sequence). Trimming shortened V by 6 bases and J by 6 bases, and 17 bases separated the two germline ends. CDR3 sequence reads: CASRTNGGLAEAFF. CDR3 coding DNA: TGTGCCAGCAGAACAAACGGGGGCCTGGCTGAAGCTTTCTTT. The full variable domain, rest sourced from reference TRBV7-9 and TRBJ1-1, is DTGVSQNPRHKITKRGQNVTFRCDPISEHNRLYWYRQTLGQGPEFLTYFQNEAQLEKSRLLSDRFSAERPKGSFSTLEIQRTEQGDSAMYLCASRTNGGLAEAFFGQGTRLTVV.

The CDR3 DNA is TGCGCCAGCAGCGCGGTGGGGACGACCTCAATTAACATTCAGTACTTC. Protein: CASSAVGTTSINIQYF. The chain employs TRBV5-1 and TRBJ2-4; D is tentatively TRBD1 or TRBD2 (5 bases each). There are 16 residues in the CDR3. The ends were cut back, 4 bases at V and 7 bases at J, with 21 bases in the middle. Germline V gene data show CDR1 as SGHRS and CDR2 as YFSETQ.

This clonotype came up once. V gene TRBV6-1 combines with J gene TRBJ2-3; 9 bases align to TRBD1. The V gene end was trimmed by 6 bases and the J gene end by 6 bases; junction bases not matched to a gene: 10. This CDR3 spans 15 amino acids. CDR1 and CDR2 from the germline V gene are MNHNS and SASEGT. The CDR3 sequence: CASSLTGTGLDTQYF. The CDR3 DNA follows: TGTGCCAGCAGCTTAACCGGGACAGGGTTGGATACGCAGTATTTT.

The genes are TRBV27 and TRBJ1-1; D remains unclear. This CDR3 spans 14 amino acids. V lost 5 bases, J lost 0 bases, and 10 bases lay in between. CDR1 MNHEY and CDR2 SMNVEV come from the germline V gene (reference sequence). CDR3 in amino acids: CASSLTTLNTEAFF. The CDR3 DNA sequence: TGTGCCAGCAGTCTTACAACCCTGAACACTGAAGCTTTCTTT.

For this clonotype: Just one base apart from a much larger clone, this may be a read error. V is TRBV18 and J is TRBJ1-2; 8 bases are a match to TRBD1. Germline V gene data show CDR1 as KGHSH and CDR2 as LQKENI. V gave up 2 bases and J gave up 8 bases; unmatched junction bases: 4. There are 13 residues in the CDR3. The CDR3 sequence: CASSPATGEGYTF. For the CDR3, the DNA is TGTGCCAGCTCACCAGCGACAGGGGAGGGCTACACCTTC.

This clonotype showed up many times. The V gene is TRBV11-2, the J gene TRBJ2-7, with TRBD2 matching 10 bases. This CDR3 spans 19 amino acids. The germline V gene has CDR1 SGHAT and CDR2 FQNNGV. J gave up 3 bases and V 1 base, and 15 bases lay outside the gene matches. The CDR3 bases are TGTGCCAGCAGCTTAGCTTCGTTTTCAGCGGGAGGGCCGGGCTACGAGCAGTACTTC. Protein sequence: CASSLASFSAGGPGYEQYF.

The chain carries TRBV6-1 and TRBJ2-2; 10 bases map to TRBD1. Germline V gene lookup returns CDR1 MNHNS and CDR2 SASEGT. V was clipped by 6 bases and J by 7 bases; unmatched bases: 8. The CDR3 consists of 15 residues. The CDR3 coding sequence is TGTGCCAGCAGGAGGACAGGGGGGGGGGACGGGGAGCTGTTTTTT. Translation: CASRRTGGGDGELFF.

This clonotype turned up a few times. The V gene is TRBV18, the J gene TRBJ1-1; D gene uncertain. The CDR3 totals 17 residues. Trimming pared 0 bases from V and 2 bases from J, leaving 16 bases between. Germline V gene lookup returns CDR1 KGHSH and CDR2 LQKENI. The CDR3 spells CASSPPKTSEYNTEAFF. DNA for the CDR3: TGTGCCAGCTCACCACCGAAGACGTCAGAATATAACACTGAAGCTTTCTTT.

Turning to this clonotype: A much bigger clone sits one base away, suggesting this may be a read error. V gene TRBV20-1 combines with J gene TRBJ1-2; D uncertain. There are 16 residues in the CDR3. Per germline, CDR1 DFQATT and CDR2 SNEGSKA (reference sequence). Trimming left V 1 base short and J 2 bases short, with 17 bases between. DNA of the CDR3: TGCAGTGCTAGAGTGTATCGGTACGGCACGAACTATGGCTACACCTTC. It yields the protein CSARVYRYGTNYGYTF.

The table lists this clonotype with many counts. CDR3 residues: CASNVGRGGQPQHF. The DNA for the CDR3 is TGTGCCAGCAACGTAGGGCGGGGAGGACAGCCCCAGCATTTT. V gene TRBV12-3 or TRBV12-4 combines with J gene TRBJ1-5; D gene uncertain. The CDR3 is 14 residues long. Trimming took off 7 bases at V and 7 bases at J, with 17 bases between the two ends.

This clonotype was seen at least ten times. The rearrangement uses TRBV6-1 and TRBJ1-2, with a possible D match to TRBD1 (6 bases). Germline assignment: CDR1 MNHNS and CDR2 SASEGT. Trimming took 5 bases from V and 3 from J, leaving 13 bases between them. The CDR3 extends over 14 amino acids. The DNA of the CDR3 is TGTGCCAGCAGTACGGGGGGGCGCGACTATGGCTACACCTTC. This codes for CASSTGGRDYGYTF.

This clonotype was seen a few times. This chain uses TRBV19 with TRBJ1-1; the D is unclear. CDR1 is LNHDA and CDR2 is SQIVND in the germline V gene (reference sequence). The CDR3 is made up of 13 amino acids. Trimming cost V 3 bases and J 4 bases, with 9 bases left between them. CDR3 loop: CASSIVWGTEAFF. In DNA form, the CDR3 reads TGTGCCAGTAGTATTGTCTGGGGCACTGAAGCTTTCTTT.

The chain is built from TRBV25-1 and TRBJ1-4; the D is unclear. The CDR3 is 15 residues long. V was trimmed by 2 bases and J by 6 bases, leaving 13 bases between them. The germline V gene has CDR1 MGHDK and CDR2 SYGVNS. CDR3 DNA sequence: TGTGCCAGCAGTGAACCAGCGCCCCAACATGAAAAACTGTTTTTT. Translated: CASSEPAPQHEKLFF.

This clonotype appeared a few times. This sequence joins TRBV18 and TRBJ1-2; 7 bases align to TRBD1. The CDR3 is 15 amino acids. Germline assignment: CDR1 KGHSH and CDR2 LQKENI. V dropped 5 bases and J dropped 4; count of bases not matched to a gene: 10. In DNA, the CDR3 is TGTGCCAGCTCAACTAAGACAGGGAGATTCTATGGCTACACCTTC. Its protein product is CASSTKTGRFYGYTF.

This clonotype appeared a few times. The gene calls are TRBV2 and TRBJ1-3; D unclear. Germline V gene lookup returns CDR1 SNHLY and CDR2 FYNNEI. The CDR3 sequence is 13 residues long. Trimming stripped 6 bases from V and 0 bases from J, with 6 bases between. CDR3 bases: TGTGCCAGCAGAGACACCTCTGGAAACACCATATATTTT. Encoded protein: CASRDTSGNTIYF.

The genes are TRBV20-1 and TRBJ1-1, with 11 bases matching TRBD1. Trimming cost V 6 bases and J 5 bases; bases outside gene matches: 8. There are 14 residues in the CDR3. The germline CDR1 and CDR2 sequences are DFQATT and SNEGSKA (reference sequence). CDR3 residues: CSAPWDRGGTEAFF. The CDR3 DNA follows: TGCAGTGCCCCGTGGGACAGGGGGGGGACTGAAGCTTTCTTT.

This clonotype was picked up a small number of times. This chain uses TRBV20-1 with TRBJ1-1; D uncertain. V dropped 6 bases and J dropped 1 base, with 9 bases sitting between them. Germline CDR1 reads DFQATT; CDR2 reads SNEGSKA (reference sequence). This CDR3 region has 12 residues. CDR3 nucleotide sequence: TGCAGTGCACTGACACAGAACACTGAAGCTTTCTTT. Translation gives CSALTQNTEAFF.